This is a list of T cell receptor beta chains from one sample in a study of blood T cell repertoires in COVID-19. Sequenced by immunoSEQ multiplex PCR; TCRdb stores in-frame clones only, minus some. Of about 170,000 clones in the sample, 80% to 90% were seen once. The material sequenced was peripheral blood. These receptors were collected from a woman of 80 years or more with COVID-19, enrolled during active disease. The CDR3 runs from the conserved cysteine through the conserved F or W. Fields, in order: J gene, D gene, V gene, CDR3 length, clone size, CDR3 protein, CDR3 DNA. A D gene is named only where the DNA matches it firmly. Clone size is shown for a subset of rows, as once, few, many or a class of expanded clone.

J: TRBJ1-1
D: -
V: TRBV5-5
length: 12
size: -
CDR3: CASSFGGGEAFF
DNA: TGTGCCAGCAGCTTCGGCGGGGGCGAAGCTTTCTTT

J: TRBJ1-2
D: -
V: TRBV19
length: 15
size: -
CDR3: CASRGEMSALTGYTF
DNA: TGTGCCAGTAGGGGAGAAATGAGTGCTCTTACCGGCTACACCTTC

J: TRBJ2-2
D: TRBD2
V: TRBV27
length: 18
size: -
CDR3: CASSGTSLAGRRPGELFF
DNA: TGTGCCAGCAGCGGGACTTCCCTAGCGGGCCGGCGTCCCGGGGAGCTGTTTTTT

J: TRBJ1-5
D: -
V: TRBV2
length: 14
size: -
CDR3: CASRHRQPNQPQHF
DNA: TGTGCCAGCAGACACCGACAGCCCAATCAGCCCCAGCATTTT

J: TRBJ2-3
D: -
V: TRBV3-1/TRBV3-2
length: 14
size: -
CDR3: CASSQPTVADTQYF
DNA: TGTGCCAGCAGCCAACCCACGGTGGCAGATACGCAGTATTTT

J: TRBJ2-5
D: -
V: TRBV19
length: 12
size: once
CDR3: CASRRDTETQYF
DNA: TGTGCCAGTAGAAGGGACACAGAGACCCAGTACTTC

J: TRBJ1-2
D: TRBD1
V: TRBV5-1
length: 14
size: -
CDR3: CASRTDRGHYGYTF
DNA: TGCGCCAGCAGAACCGACAGGGGGCACTATGGCTACACCTTC

J: TRBJ2-7
D: TRBD1
V: TRBV30
length: 13
size: -
CDR3: CAWSPRTGAEQYF
DNA: TGTGCCTGGAGTCCCCGGACAGGGGCCGAGCAGTACTTC

J: TRBJ2-7
D: -
V: TRBV5-4
length: 14
size: -
CDR3: CASSLRGLSYEQYF
DNA: TGTGCCAGCAGCTTAAGGGGTCTTAGCTACGAGCAGTACTTC

J: TRBJ2-1
D: -
V: TRBV18
length: 14
size: once
CDR3: CASSQGQVSNEQFF
DNA: TGTGCCAGCTCCCAGGGTCAAGTCTCAAATGAGCAGTTCTTC

J: TRBJ2-3
D: -
V: TRBV3-1/TRBV3-2
length: 15
size: -
CDR3: CASSQDNSRTDTQYF
DNA: TGTGCCAGCAGCCAAGATAACAGTCGCACAGATACGCAGTATTTT

J: TRBJ2-5
D: TRBD1
V: TRBV5-1
length: 14
size: -
CDR3: CASSSGQGLETQYF
DNA: TGCGCCAGCAGCTCGGGACAGGGTCTGGAGACCCAGTACTTC

J: TRBJ2-5
D: -
V: TRBV7-9
length: 18
size: -
CDR3: CASSLRSVGRGTSETQYF
DNA: TGTGCCAGCAGCTTAAGGTCGGTTGGTAGGGGTACGTCGGAGACCCAGTACTTC

J: TRBJ2-3
D: -
V: TRBV2
length: 13
size: once
CDR3: CASRLEATDTQYF
DNA: TGTGCCAGCAGACTGGAGGCCACAGATACGCAGTATTTT

J: TRBJ2-5
D: -
V: TRBV5-1
length: 15
size: few
CDR3: CASSPYDSGLGTQYF
DNA: TGCGCCAGCAGCCCCTATGATAGTGGTCTTGGGACCCAGTACTTC

J: TRBJ2-3
D: TRBD2
V: TRBV7-2
length: 16
size: -
CDR3: CASSLKRGGRSDTQYF
DNA: TGTGCCAGCAGCCTTAAGCGGGGGGGCCGATCTGATACGCAGTATTTT

J: TRBJ2-3
D: TRBD1
V: TRBV11-3
length: 15
size: -
CDR3: CASSFGTGKTDTQYF
DNA: TGTGCCAGCAGCTTTGGGACAGGGAAAACAGATACGCAGTATTTT

J: TRBJ2-1
D: -
V: TRBV5-1
length: 13
size: -
CDR3: CASTLDNYNEQFF
DNA: TGCGCCAGCACCCTGGACAACTACAATGAGCAGTTCTTC

J: TRBJ2-3
D: TRBD2
V: TRBV5-8
length: 13
size: -
CDR3: CASSWGGVDTQYF
DNA: TGTGCCAGCAGCTGGGGGGGTGTTGATACGCAGTATTTT

J: TRBJ1-6
D: TRBD1
V: TRBV7-9
length: 16
size: few
CDR3: CASSPPGTVYNSPLHF
DNA: TGTGCCAGCAGCCCACCCGGGACAGTATATAATTCACCCCTCCACTTT

J: TRBJ1-1
D: -
V: TRBV9
length: 13
size: -
CDR3: CASSGFSGTEAFF
DNA: TGTGCCAGCAGCGGATTCTCCGGGACTGAAGCTTTCTTT

J: TRBJ2-3
D: TRBD2
V: TRBV7-3
length: 14
size: -
CDR3: CASSPLAATDTQYF
DNA: TGTGCCAGCAGCCCTCTAGCGGCGACAGATACGCAGTATTTT

J: TRBJ1-2
D: -
V: TRBV28
length: 15
size: -
CDR3: CASTMGAQGELGYTF
DNA: TGTGCCAGCACCATGGGGGCGCAGGGTGAACTTGGCTACACCTTC

J: TRBJ2-5
D: TRBD1
V: TRBV28
length: 16
size: -
CDR3: CASSFSGTGVQETQYF
DNA: TGTGCCAGCAGTTTTTCCGGGACAGGGGTTCAAGAGACCCAGTACTTC

J: TRBJ2-4
D: TRBD2
V: TRBV10-3
length: 18
size: -
CDR3: CAISESWGGPGAKNIQYF
DNA: TGTGCCATCAGTGAGTCTTGGGGGGGTCCGGGCGCCAAAAACATTCAGTACTTC

J: TRBJ2-4
D: TRBD1
V: TRBV5-1
length: 14
size: -
CDR3: CASSLAGTGNIQYF
DNA: TGCGCCAGCAGCCTTGCCGGGACAGGAAACATTCAGTACTTC

J: TRBJ2-5
D: -
V: TRBV7-2
length: 13
size: few
CDR3: CASSRGLGETQYF
DNA: TGTGCCAGCAGCAGGGGACTTGGAGAGACCCAGTACTTC

J: TRBJ1-5
D: -
V: TRBV7-2
length: 14
size: few
CDR3: CASSYLGPGQPQHF
DNA: TGTGCCAGCAGCTATCTGGGGCCGGGTCAGCCCCAGCATTTT

J: TRBJ1-6
D: -
V: TRBV6-1
length: 16
size: -
CDR3: CASSEDFPAGNSPLHF
DNA: TGTGCCAGCAGTGAAGATTTTCCGGCGGGGAATTCACCCCTCCACTTT

J: TRBJ2-3
D: TRBD2
V: TRBV2
length: 17
size: -
CDR3: CASRAISGRATGDTQYF
DNA: TGTGCCAGCAGGGCAATTAGCGGGAGGGCCACTGGAGATACGCAGTATTTT